This T cell receptor (beta chain) comes out of a study of T cell responses to AZD1222 COVID-19 vaccine. General study results and limits: Donor demographics were predominantly white British with a female majority; clonal diversity may be underestimated. The repertoires were collected only after the peak T cell response.

Germline V gives CDR1 MNHEY, CDR2 SMNVEV (reference sequence). The CDR3 sequence is 15 residues long. With V trimmed by 6 bases and J by 6 bases, 9 bases remained unmatched. Comments on this clone: No antigen is known for it.

Second doses at about 4 or about 12 weeks were pooled. Data came from immunoSEQ multiplex PCR; TCRdb stores just in-frame clones and leaves some out. Here the sample spans under 150,000 clones, roughly nine tenths being singletons. The receptor was isolated from an adult who received the AZD1222 COVID-19 vaccine. The sample here was peripheral blood, taken 28 days after the second AZD1222 dose. The chain employs TRBV27 and TRBJ1-5, with 9 bases lining up with TRBD1. Here the CDR3 DNA reads TGTGCCAGCAGCCGAACAGGGGGCTTAGGTCAGCCCCAGCATTTT. Protein: CASSRTGGLGQPQHF.